The 29 T cell receptor beta chains given below trace back to one sample, sequenced in a study of cytomegalovirus exposure and HLA in healthy donors. Using immunoSEQ multiplex PCR, the repertoire was profiled, and TCRdb retains in-frame clones only, with some absent. Seen here are 200,000 or so clones, around 86% observed once, and the top ten hold roughly 2%. Material for sequencing was PBMCs. The receptors originated from a woman aged 18-35 years in good health and CMV-seropositive.

The chain combines TRBV11-2 with TRBJ1-5, with 8 bases fitting TRBD1. CDR1 and CDR2 from the germline V gene are SGHAT and FQNNGV. V lost 1 base to trimming and J lost 2 bases; unmatched junction nucleotides: 4. The length of the CDR3 is 16 residues. CDR3 sequence (DNA): TGTGCCAGCAGCTTAGTACAGGGGGTAGGCAATCAGCCCCAGCATTTT. Translating gives CASSLVQGVGNQPQHF.

This sequence joins TRBV28 and TRBJ1-5, with D maybe TRBD1 (5 bases). The CDR3 loop spans 14 amino acids. Germline CDR1 is MDHEN and CDR2 is SYDVKM. Between the trimmed V and J ends, which lost 5 bases and 7 bases, there was a span of 15 bases. CDR3 in DNA: TGTGCCAGCAGTCGGGGGGGAAAGGGGCAGCCCCAGCATTTT. It translates to CASSRGGKGQPQHF. Looking up the rest from reference TRBV28 and TRBJ1-5 gives the full variable domain: DVKVTQSSRYLVKRTGEKVFLECVQDMDHENMFWYRQDPGLGLRLIYFSYDVKMKEKGDIPEGYSVSREKKERFSLILESASTNQTSMYLCASSRGGKGQPQHFGDGTRLSIL.

The chain has TRBV5-6 and TRBJ2-1, with a possible D match to TRBD2 (5 bases). In germline, CDR1 is SGHDT, CDR2 YYEEEE. V lost 6 bases and J 6 bases, leaving 13 bases between the germline ends. The length of the CDR3 is 13 residues. CDR3 protein: CASKSRLANEQFF. DNA for the CDR3: TGTGCCAGCAAATCTAGGCTAGCCAATGAGCAGTTCTTC.

The CDR3 nucleotides are TGTGCCAGCAGTTTGGGAAGGGGCAAGCCCCAGCATTTT. It encodes CASSLGRGKPQHF. The chain combines TRBV6-5 with TRBJ1-5; D may be TRBD1 (5 bases). Trimming removed 4 bases at V and 8 bases at J, with 12 bases between. This CDR3 spans 13 amino acids. The germline CDR1 and CDR2 sequences are MNHEY and SVGAGI.

Only a few counts were recorded for this clone. The chain carries TRBV11-2 and TRBJ1-2; D gene uncertain. This CDR3 is built from 14 residues. The V and J ends lost 2 bases and 5 bases respectively, with 12 bases between them. Germline CDR1 reads SGHAT; CDR2 reads FQNNGV. DNA of the CDR3: TGTGCCAGCAGCTTAATCTCTAGGCCTTATGGCTACACCTTC. Its protein is CASSLISRPYGYTF.

V usage is TRBV28 and J usage is TRBJ1-2; 7 bases agree with TRBD1. CDR1 is MDHEN and CDR2 is SYDVKM in the germline V gene. This CDR3 is built from 18 residues. V lost 5 bases, J lost 4 bases, and 19 bases stayed unmatched. The chain's CDR3 is CASSPRDSIPLYLYGYTF. CDR3 coding DNA: TGTGCCAGCAGTCCCCGGGACAGTATACCCCTTTACCTCTATGGCTACACCTTC.

The chain has TRBV7-9 and TRBJ2-2; the match to TRBD2 covers 8 bases. Germline lookup yields CDR1 SEHNR and CDR2 FQNEAQ (reference sequence). The CDR3 has 17 residues. Trimming cost V 11 bases and J 2 bases; bases outside gene matches: 16. The CDR3 region has the DNA TGTGCCGGTGAGCTTTTCGGGAGGGCTCATAACACCGGGGAGCTGTTTTTT. Protein: CAGELFGRAHNTGELFF.

The rearrangement joins TRBV30 to TRBJ1-1; D gene ambiguous. V lost 7 bases and J lost 3, with 15 bases in between. The CDR3 runs to 13 residues. Germline lookup yields CDR1 GTSNPN and CDR2 SVGIG (reference sequence). The chain's CDR3 is CALTKREDTEAFF. As DNA, the CDR3 is TGTGCCTTGACAAAACGGGAGGACACTGAAGCTTTCTTT.

The V call is TRBV7-9, the J call TRBJ2-1; D unclear. The ends were cut back, 2 bases at V and 8 bases at J, with 10 bases in the middle. Germline V gives CDR1 SEHNR, CDR2 FQNEAQ (reference sequence). CDR3 length: 13 residues. The CDR3 nucleotides are TGTGCCAGCAGCTTAATTAGCTTCGATGAGCAGTTCTTC. It encodes CASSLISFDEQFF.

In regard to this clone: The junction departs from germline at one end; a sequencing error may be responsible. The J gene is TRBJ2-7, the V gene TRBV28; D gene ambiguous. The germline gives CDR1 MDHEN, CDR2 SYDVKM. The CDR3 is 15 amino acids. CDR3: CASSPRQLTSHEQYF. CDR3 coding DNA: TGTGCCAGCAGTCCTAGGCAGCTCACCTCCCACGAGCAGTACTTC.

The chain carries TRBV27 and TRBJ2-7; 9 nucleotides agree with TRBD2. There are 16 residues in the CDR3. Looked up from germline, CDR1 is MNHEY and CDR2 is SMNVEV (reference sequence). Losses at the gene ends were 7 bases for V and 5 bases for J; bases not matched to a gene: 15. The CDR3 spells CASTLLSAGGPNEQYF. DNA of the CDR3: TGTGCCAGCACCCTTCTCTCGGCGGGAGGGCCGAACGAGCAGTACTTC.

The chain carries TRBV28 and TRBJ1-2; the match to TRBD1 covers 10 bases. Unmatched junction bases numbered 11, after V lost 6 bases and J lost 7 bases. Germline V gene lookup returns CDR1 MDHEN and CDR2 SYDVKM. The CDR3 covers 15 residues. The CDR3 region is CASSLRPGTGVGYTF. In DNA, the CDR3 is TGTGCCAGCAGCCTAAGACCCGGGACAGGGGTTGGCTACACCTTC.

This clone was observed once. The chain combines TRBV6-5 with TRBJ2-5; D ambiguous. The CDR3 length is 13 residues. V lost 0 bases and J lost 7, with 9 bases in between. Germline V gene sequence: CDR1 MNHEY, CDR2 SVGAGI. The DNA of the CDR3 is TGTGCCAGCAGTTACTCGCAGTCGGGGACCCAGTACTTC. Translated, it gives CASSYSQSGTQYF.

The genes are TRBV27 and TRBJ2-2; D remains unclear. Trimming pared 4 bases from V and 0 bases from J, leaving 3 bases between. The CDR3 is made up of 13 amino acids. Germline-derived CDR1 and CDR2 are MNHEY and SMNVEV (reference sequence). CDR3 loop: CASSSANTGELFF. The CDR3 DNA reads TGTGCCAGCAGTTCCGCGAACACCGGGGAGCTGTTTTTT.

This clone was seen only a few times. This sequence joins TRBV6-6 and TRBJ1-1; maybe TRBD1 (5 bases). Germline CDR1 and CDR2: MNHNY and SVGAGI (reference sequence). The CDR3 has 11 amino acids. V gave up 4 bases and J gave up 7 bases, with 7 bases separating them. As DNA, the CDR3 is TGTGCCAGCAGTTTCACAGGTGAAGCTTTCTTT. It codes for CASSFTGEAFF.

This clone was detected only a few times. The rearrangement links TRBV5-8 to TRBJ1-1; a weak D match, TRBD1 (6 bases). The CDR3 covers 13 residues. Germline V gene sequence: CDR1 SGHTS, CDR2 YDEGEE. The V gene lost 1 base and the J gene lost 4 bases, with 8 bases spanning the gap. CDR3 loop: CASSLIGGTEAFF. CDR3 DNA sequence: TGTGCCAGCAGCTTGATAGGGGGCACTGAAGCTTTCTTT.

This chain joins TRBV28 and TRBJ1-2, with 7 nucleotides matching TRBD1. Germline CDR1 and CDR2: MDHEN and SYDVKM. The CDR3 is 14 amino acids. J lost 4 bases, V lost 2 bases, and 4 bases had no gene match. The CDR3 sequence: CASSLGAGGYGYTF. The CDR3 region has the DNA TGTGCCAGCAGTTTAGGGGCAGGGGGCTATGGCTACACCTTC.

The V call is TRBV11-2, the J call TRBJ1-2; 7 bases fit TRBD1. Germline V gives CDR1 SGHAT, CDR2 FQNNGV. CDR3 length: 17 residues. V dropped 4 bases and J dropped 1; count of bases not matched to a gene: 12. DNA for the CDR3: TGTGCCAGCAGCTCCCATCGACAGGGCCGAGATAACTATGGCTACACCTTC. Its protein product is CASSSHRQGRDNYGYTF. Looking up the rest from reference TRBV11-2 and TRBJ1-2 gives the full variable domain: EAGVAQSPRYKIIEKRQSVAFWCNPISGHATLYWYQQILGQGPKLLIQFQNNGVVDDSQLPKDRFSAERLKGVDSTLKIQPAKLEDSAVYLCASSSHRQGRDNYGYTFGSGTRLTVV.

The chain recombines TRBV7-8 with TRBJ2-7, with TRBD2 as a possible D gene (6 bases). CDR1 SGHVS and CDR2 FQNEAQ come from the germline V gene. Trimming cost V 1 base and J 5 bases, with 15 bases left between them. This CDR3 spans 15 amino acids. The CDR3 DNA follows: TGTGCCAGCAGCTTAGTGCCAGGGACTCCCCACGAGCAGTACTTC. Translating gives CASSLVPGTPHEQYF.

This chain links TRBV28 with TRBJ1-1; D is perhaps TRBD1 (6 bases). CDR3 length: 16 residues. Germline V gene sequence: CDR1 MDHEN, CDR2 SYDVKM. Trimming took off 2 bases at V and 4 bases at J, with 17 bases between the two ends. The CDR3 loop is CASSLRSWDIFTEAFF. The CDR3 DNA sequence: TGTGCCAGCAGTTTACGTTCCTGGGACATATTCACTGAAGCTTTCTTT.

This chain uses TRBV6-5 with TRBJ2-1; possibly TRBD2 for D (6 bases). Trimming removed 5 bases from V and 9 bases from J, with 17 bases in between. Germline V gene sequence: CDR1 MNHEY, CDR2 SVGAGI. The CDR3 consists of 14 residues. This chain's CDR3 is CASSRLVVFGEQFF. The CDR3 DNA reads TGTGCCAGCAGTCGACTAGTAGTATTCGGTGAGCAGTTCTTC.

This clone was detected only once. CDR3 protein: CASSPPTSGAYEQYF. The CDR3 nucleotides read TGCGCCAGCAGCCCCCCGACTAGCGGGGCCTACGAGCAGTACTTC. The chain couples TRBV4-1 to TRBJ2-7, with 11 bases fitting TRBD2. The CDR3 runs to 15 residues. V lost 4 bases to trimming and J lost 2 bases; unmatched junction nucleotides: 4. Germline V gene lookup returns CDR1 MGHRA and CDR2 YSYEKL.

The CDR3 bases are TGTGCCAGCAGCCAAAGGGGACTAGCGGGAGCGTACGAGCAGTACTTC. It translates to CASSQRGLAGAYEQYF. The chain uses TRBV14 and TRBJ2-7, with 14 nucleotides matching TRBD2. This CDR3 spans 16 amino acids. The V segment lost 2 bases and the J segment 4 bases; nucleotides outside the gene matches: 4. The V gene's germline CDR1 is SGHDN and CDR2 FVKESK.

CDR3 in DNA: TGTGCCAGCAGCTTGGCCGGGACTTGGCTTGACAATGAGCAGTTCTTC. Amino acid sequence: CASSLAGTWLDNEQFF. V and J are TRBV5-6 and TRBJ2-1, with D maybe TRBD2 (6 bases). This CDR3 is built from 16 residues. V lost 0 bases and J 5 bases, leaving 15 bases between the germline ends. The V gene's germline CDR1 is SGHDT and CDR2 YYEEEE. The complete variable domain, with remaining parts taken from reference TRBV5-6 and TRBJ2-1, reads DAGVTQSPTHLIKTRGQQVTLRCSPKSGHDTVSWYQQALGQGPQFIFQYYEEEERQRGNFPDRFSGHQFPNYSSELNVNALLLGDSALYLCASSLAGTWLDNEQFFGPGTRLTVL.

V gene TRBV30 combines with J gene TRBJ1-2; 9 nucleotides line up with TRBD1. With V trimmed by 1 base and J by 8 bases, 8 bases remained unmatched. This CDR3 has 14 amino acids. Per germline, CDR1 GTSNPN and CDR2 SVGIG (reference sequence). The CDR3 bases are TGTGCCTGGAGTGCTCTCCGGGACAGGGACGGCTACACCTTC. It is translated as CAWSALRDRDGYTF. Looking up the rest from reference TRBV30 and TRBJ1-2 gives the full variable domain: SQTIHQWPATLVQPVGSPLSLECTVEGTSNPNLYWYRQAAGRGLQLLFYSVGIGQISSEVPQNLSASRPQDRQFILSSKKLLLSDSGFYLCAWSALRDRDGYTFGSGTRLTVV.

V and J are TRBV4-1 and TRBJ1-5; 8 positions agree with TRBD1. Germline CDR1 reads MGHRA; CDR2 reads YSYEKL. Losses at the gene ends were 4 bases for V and 5 bases for J; bases not matched to a gene: 13. This CDR3 is built from 17 residues. CDR3 amino acids: CASSPRNVPGGYQPQHF. In nucleotides, the CDR3 is TGCGCCAGCAGCCCCCGGAATGTTCCAGGGGGCTATCAGCCCCAGCATTTT.

This clone was detected once. V usage is TRBV28 and J usage is TRBJ1-1; D call uncertain. V was clipped by 7 bases and J by 0 bases, with 12 bases between them. From germline, CDR1 is MDHEN and CDR2 SYDVKM. This CDR3 has 14 amino acids. This chain's CDR3 is CASINPGMNTEAFF. For the CDR3, the DNA is TGTGCCAGCATTAACCCCGGGATGAACACTGAAGCTTTCTTT.

The chain links TRBV7-9 to TRBJ1-5; 7 positions match TRBD1. The CDR3 length is 16 residues. The V gene end was trimmed by 5 bases and the J gene end by 2 bases; junction bases not matched to a gene: 9. The germline gives CDR1 SEHNR, CDR2 FQNEAQ (reference sequence). The DNA of the CDR3 is TGTGCCAGCAGCCCCAGGGGGGCAGGACGCAATCAGCCCCAGCATTTT. Its protein is CASSPRGAGRNQPQHF. The whole variable domain, remainder taken from reference TRBV7-9 and TRBJ1-5, is DTGVSQNPRHKITKRGQNVTFRCDPISEHNRLYWYRQTLGQGPEFLTYFQNEAQLEKSRLLSDRFSAERPKGSFSTLEIQRTEQGDSAMYLCASSPRGAGRNQPQHFGDGTRLSIL.

This chain connects TRBV19 to TRBJ2-2; 8 bases align to TRBD1. V shed 6 bases and J 2 bases; nucleotides not matched to a gene: 2. The CDR3 has 14 residues. CDR1 and CDR2 (germline): LNHDA, SQIVND (reference sequence). The CDR3 region is CASRQGGNTGELFF. DNA for the CDR3: TGTGCCAGTAGACAGGGGGGTAACACCGGGGAGCTGTTTTTT.